The 27 T cell receptor beta chains given below trace back to one sample, sequenced in a study of OX40 agonist ivuxolimab in advanced cancers. The method was immunoSEQ multiplex PCR; TCRdb's version includes in-frame clones alone and lacks a portion of them. The data hold 70,000 to 85,000 clones, with about 94% observed a single time. Material: CD4+ or CD8+ T cells sorted from blood, obtained in a trial of the OX40 agonist ivuxolimab. These receptors were taken from an adult with an advanced solid tumor such as melanoma, head and neck, liver or kidney cancer.

J is TRBJ2-3 and V is TRBV6-6; D call uncertain. From germline, CDR1 is MNHNY and CDR2 SVGAGI (reference sequence). The CDR3 totals 13 residues. The ends were cut back, 2 bases at V and 3 bases at J, with 6 bases in the middle. The CDR3 nucleotides are TGTGCCAGCAGTTACCAGACGACAGATACGCAGTATTTT. Its protein is CASSYQTTDTQYF.

This clone is a singleton in its sample. V gene TRBV6-5 combines with J gene TRBJ2-7, with 9 bases aligning to TRBD1. Germline CDR1 MNHEY, CDR2 SVGAGI. This CDR3 has 15 residues. V gave up 4 bases and J gave up 5 bases; unmatched junction bases: 9. The CDR3 DNA follows: TGTGCCAGCAGTTGGGGACAGGGACTTTGGGACGAGCAGTACTTC. Translated: CASSWGQGLWDEQYF.

The chain combines TRBV7-3 with TRBJ2-3; no reliable D call. The V and J ends lost 1 base and 2 bases respectively, with 10 bases between them. Germline assignment: CDR1 SGHTA and CDR2 FQGTGA. This CDR3 has 15 residues. CDR3 residues: CASSLIGRPTDTQYF. The CDR3 coding sequence is TGTGCCAGCAGCTTAATTGGAAGACCCACAGATACGCAGTATTTT. Combining the CDR3 with reference TRBV7-3 and TRBJ2-3 gives the whole variable domain GAGVSQTPSNKVTEKGKYVELRCDPISGHTALYWYRQSLGQGPEFLIYFQGTGAADDSGLPNDRFFAVRPEGSVSTLKIQRTERGDSAVYLCASSLIGRPTDTQYFGPGTRLTVL.

The chain employs TRBV7-6 and TRBJ2-7, with no clear D. The germline V and J ends were trimmed by 2 bases and 3 bases, with 8 bases remaining between them. The CDR3 covers 13 residues. Germline V gene data show CDR1 as SGHVS and CDR2 as FNYEAQ. CDR3 amino acids: CASSLRMGYEQYF. CDR3 nucleotides: TGTGCCAGCAGCTTACGGATGGGCTACGAGCAGTACTTC.

The CDR3 sequence is CASSERGLEETQYF. CDR3 DNA sequence: TGTGCCAGCAGTGAAAGGGGACTAGAAGAGACCCAGTACTTC. The chain links TRBV2 to TRBJ2-5, with 8 nucleotides matching TRBD2. Germline V gene sequence: CDR1 SNHLY, CDR2 FYNNEI. The length of the CDR3 is 14 residues. Trimming at V came to 2 bases and at J to 3 bases, leaving 2 bases not matched to a gene.

The rearrangement uses TRBV7-9 and TRBJ1-4, with TRBD1 matching 7 bases. CDR3 length equals 15 residues. From germline, CDR1 is SEHNR and CDR2 FQNEAQ (reference sequence). J lost 5 bases, V lost 2 bases, and 5 bases had no gene match. The chain's CDR3 is CASSLWAGGNEKLFF. CDR3 nucleotide sequence: TGTGCCAGCAGCTTATGGGCAGGGGGGAATGAAAAACTGTTTTTT. The entire variable domain, with the rest obtained from reference TRBV7-9 and TRBJ1-4, is as follows: DTGVSQNPRHKITKRGQNVTFRCDPISEHNRLYWYRQTLGQGPEFLTYFQNEAQLEKSRLLSDRFSAERPKGSFSTLEIQRTEQGDSAMYLCASSLWAGGNEKLFFGSGTQLSVL.

J is TRBJ2-1 and V is TRBV27; perhaps TRBD1 as D (6 bases). The V end was cut by 3 bases, the J end by 4 bases, with 13 bases between. The CDR3 has 15 amino acids. Germline V lookup: CDR1 MNHEY, CDR2 SMNVEV (reference sequence). CDR3 coding DNA: TGTGCCAGCAGTTTTGTATTAGGACAGTACAATGAGCAGTTCTTC. It codes for CASSFVLGQYNEQFF.

This chain joins TRBV29-1 and TRBJ2-7; D tentatively fits TRBD1 or TRBD2 (6 bases each). Per germline, CDR1 SQVTM and CDR2 ANQGSEA. Trimming pared 0 bases from V and 6 bases from J, leaving 9 bases between. The CDR3 runs to 12 residues. Here the CDR3 reads CSVEERGAEQYF. In nucleotides, the CDR3 is TGCAGCGTTGAAGAAAGGGGGGCCGAGCAGTACTTC.

A remark on this clone: The same CDR3 arises from other DNA sequences in this sample as well. J is TRBJ2-3 and V is TRBV6-5; D ambiguous. Trimming shortened V by 3 bases and J by 0 bases, and 7 bases separated the two germline ends. Germline V CDR1 and CDR2: MNHEY, SVGAGI. The CDR3 contains 14 residues. CDR3 protein: CASSYGGSTDTQYF. DNA for the CDR3: TGTGCCAGCAGTTATGGCGGTAGCACAGATACGCAGTATTTT.

The chain uses TRBV7-9 and TRBJ2-3; possible D gene TRBD2, 6 bases. The ends were cut back, 4 bases at V and 2 bases at J, with 22 bases in the middle. The V gene's germline CDR1 is SEHNR and CDR2 FQNEAQ (reference sequence). This CDR3 contains 18 residues. This CDR3 is CASSYISSGERDTDTQYF. CDR3 in DNA: TGTGCCAGCAGCTATATCTCATCGGGGGAGCGTGACACAGATACGCAGTATTTT.

J is TRBJ1-1 and V is TRBV29-1, with 7 bases matching TRBD1. Germline V gives CDR1 SQVTM, CDR2 ANQGSEA. CDR3 length equals 13 residues. The V gene end was trimmed by 4 bases and the J gene end by 5 bases; junction bases not matched to a gene: 7. The CDR3 DNA sequence: TGCAGCGTTGGCGAGGGGGCAGGTACTGAAGCTTTCTTT. It yields the protein CSVGEGAGTEAFF.

This chain joins TRBV25-1 and TRBJ1-5, with no clear D. V lost 8 bases and J lost 6, with 8 bases in between. The germline CDR1 and CDR2 sequences are MGHDK and SYGVNS. CDR3 length: 11 residues. The DNA of the CDR3 is TGTGCCAGCTGGGAGGGTCAGCCCCAGCATTTT. This encodes CASWEGQPQHF.

This chain connects TRBV7-6 to TRBJ2-7; D remains ambiguous. This CDR3 contains 12 residues. Per the germline V gene, CDR1 is SGHVS and CDR2 is FNYEAQ. The ends were cut back, 3 bases at V and 6 bases at J, with 9 bases in the middle. The DNA for the CDR3 is TGTGCCAGCAGCTTTTCCCCGGGCGAGCAGTACTTC. It is translated as CASSFSPGEQYF.

The V gene is TRBV11-3, the J gene TRBJ2-5; D is uncertain. CDR1 and CDR2 (germline): SGHNT, YENEEA. V was trimmed by 3 bases and J by 5 bases, leaving 16 bases between them. The CDR3 is 15 residues long. In DNA, the CDR3 is TGTGCCAGCAGCTTCTGGCCTCAACAAAGGGAGACCCAGTACTTC. Amino acid sequence: CASSFWPQQRETQYF.

This sequence joins TRBV7-6 and TRBJ2-7; 7 nucleotides line up with TRBD2. CDR3 length: 16 residues. V lost 0 bases to trimming and J lost 0 bases; unmatched junction nucleotides: 5. Germline V gene lookup returns CDR1 SGHVS and CDR2 FNYEAQ. CDR3 loop: CASSLAVGGSSYEQYF. DNA of the CDR3: TGTGCCAGCAGCTTAGCGGTGGGGGGGAGCTCCTACGAGCAGTACTTC.

V usage is TRBV11-2 and J usage is TRBJ1-3, with 7 nucleotides matching TRBD1. Germline V gene sequence: CDR1 SGHAT, CDR2 FQNNGV. The CDR3 totals 16 residues. V shed 4 bases and J 2 bases; nucleotides not matched to a gene: 8. The chain's CDR3 is CASSSGGISAGNTIYF. CDR3 sequence (DNA): TGTGCCAGCAGCTCAGGGGGGATTTCGGCTGGAAACACCATATATTTT.

Here the CDR3 reads CASSLARVRAKGTEAFF. The CDR3 DNA is TGTGCCAGCAGCTTGGCAAGAGTCCGGGCCAAGGGGACTGAAGCTTTCTTT. This rearrangement joins TRBV7-9 to TRBJ1-1, with D possibly being TRBD1 (5 bases). This CDR3 is built from 17 residues. CDR1 is SEHNR and CDR2 is FQNEAQ in the germline V gene (reference sequence). V lost 3 bases and J lost 5, with 22 bases in between. Variable domain in full (rest from reference TRBV7-9 and TRBJ1-1): DTGVSQNPRHKITKRGQNVTFRCDPISEHNRLYWYRQTLGQGPEFLTYFQNEAQLEKSRLLSDRFSAERPKGSFSTLEIQRTEQGDSAMYLCASSLARVRAKGTEAFFGQGTRLTVV.

This rearrangement joins TRBV29-1 to TRBJ2-6; D is unresolved. Germline V lookup: CDR1 SQVTM, CDR2 ANQGSEA. The CDR3 runs 15 residues. The V end lost 2 bases, the J end lost 0 bases, and 8 bases lay between the germline ends. The CDR3 region is CSVELGTSGANVLTF. CDR3 DNA sequence: TGCAGCGTTGAACTGGGTACCTCTGGGGCCAACGTCCTGACTTTC.

This chain links TRBV6-1 with TRBJ2-3; D not resolved. The germline CDR1 and CDR2 sequences are MNHNS and SASEGT. The CDR3 spans 13 residues. The ends were cut back, 3 bases at V and 1 base at J, with 5 bases in the middle. CDR3 bases: TGTGCCAGCAGTGATTATCGCACAGATACGCAGTATTTT. This translates into CASSDYRTDTQYF.

The J gene is TRBJ2-3, the V gene TRBV7-9; 13 nucleotides agree with TRBD2. Trimming removed 5 bases from V and 4 bases from J; junction bases left unmatched: 6. The CDR3 is made up of 16 amino acids. The germline V gene encodes CDR1 SEHNR and CDR2 FQNEAQ (reference sequence). The CDR3 protein is CASSVLAGGPADTQYF. CDR3 bases: TGTGCCAGCAGCGTACTAGCGGGAGGGCCCGCAGATACGCAGTATTTT.

This rearrangement joins TRBV7-9 to TRBJ2-2; D is unclear. The germline gives CDR1 SEHNR, CDR2 FQNEAQ (reference sequence). The V end lost 5 bases, the J end lost 1 base, and 5 bases lay between the germline ends. CDR3 length: 13 residues. CDR3 sequence reads: CASSPGNTGELFF. The CDR3 nucleotides read TGTGCCAGCAGCCCAGGGAACACCGGGGAGCTGTTTTTT.

The J gene is TRBJ1-3, the V gene TRBV5-1; no definite D call. Trimming left V 6 bases short and J 1 base short, with 14 bases between. Germline lookup yields CDR1 SGHRS and CDR2 YFSETQ. This CDR3 has 15 amino acids. The CDR3 loop reads CASKGREASGNTIYF. CDR3 DNA sequence: TGCGCCAGCAAAGGTAGGGAAGCGTCTGGAAACACCATATATTTT. Together with reference TRBV5-1 and TRBJ1-3, the CDR3 gives the full variable domain: KAGVTQTPRYLIKTRGQQVTLSCSPISGHRSVSWYQQTPGQGLQFLFEYFSETQRNKGNFPGRFSGRQFSNSRSEMNVSTLELGDSALYLCASKGREASGNTIYFGEGSWLTVV.

This chain joins TRBV6-5 and TRBJ1-4; D not resolved. The V end lost 4 bases, the J end lost 8 bases, and 17 bases lay between the germline ends. Germline lookup yields CDR1 MNHEY and CDR2 SVGAGI. This CDR3 is 15 amino acids long. This chain's CDR3 is CASSSTRTAREKLFF. The CDR3 DNA reads TGTGCCAGCAGTTCGACTCGGACGGCCCGGGAAAAACTGTTTTTT.

As DNA, the CDR3 is TGCGCCAGCCAGGGGCTAGCGGGAGGGGATACGCAGTATTTT. This translates into CASQGLAGGDTQYF. V is TRBV5-1 and J is TRBJ2-3; 12 nucleotides match TRBD2. The CDR3 runs to 14 residues. The V and J ends lost 7 bases and 6 bases, in that order; junction bases with no gene match: 6. Germline-derived CDR1 and CDR2 are SGHRS and YFSETQ.

The V call is TRBV27, the J call TRBJ1-5; no definite D call. The germline gives CDR1 MNHEY, CDR2 SMNVEV (reference sequence). The V and J ends lost 6 bases and 5 bases respectively, with 17 bases between them. This CDR3 region has 15 residues. CDR3 nucleotides: TGTGCCAGCAGCCCACGGGTACTCTCTGATCAGCCCCAGCATTTT. It specifies CASSPRVLSDQPQHF.

The rearrangement links TRBV4-1 to TRBJ2-1; D uncertain. CDR1 is MGHRA and CDR2 is YSYEKL in the germline V gene. Trimming stripped 3 bases from V and 4 bases from J, with 4 bases between. This CDR3 spans 12 amino acids. The CDR3 region has the DNA TGCGCCAGCAGCCACCCATACAATGAGCAGTTCTTC. Residues: CASSHPYNEQFF.

V and J are TRBV2 and TRBJ1-5; TRBD1 matches at 8 bases. The CDR3 loop spans 16 amino acids. The ends lost 6 bases at V and 3 bases at J; junction bases unmatched: 10. Germline values: CDR1 SNHLY, CDR2 FYNNEI. The CDR3 DNA reads TGTGCCAGCAGAGAGACCAGGGGGCAGCCCAATCAGCCCCAGCATTTT. Translation gives CASRETRGQPNQPQHF.